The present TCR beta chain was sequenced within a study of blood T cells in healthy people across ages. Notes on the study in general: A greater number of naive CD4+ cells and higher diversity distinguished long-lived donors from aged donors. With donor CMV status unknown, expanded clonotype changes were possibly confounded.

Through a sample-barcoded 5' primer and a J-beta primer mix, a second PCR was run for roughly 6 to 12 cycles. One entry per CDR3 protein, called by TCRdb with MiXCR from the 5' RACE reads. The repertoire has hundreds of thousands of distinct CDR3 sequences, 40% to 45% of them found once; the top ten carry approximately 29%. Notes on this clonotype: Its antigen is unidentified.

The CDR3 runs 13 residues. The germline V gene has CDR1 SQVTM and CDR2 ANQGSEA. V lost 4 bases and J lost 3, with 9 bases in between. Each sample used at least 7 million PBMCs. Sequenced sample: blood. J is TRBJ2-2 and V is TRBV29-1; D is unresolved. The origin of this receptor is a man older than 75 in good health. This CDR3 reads CSVGRRDTGELFF. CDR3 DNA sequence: TGCAGCGTTGGTAGACGTGACACCGGGGAGCTGTTTTTT.